A selection of T cell receptor beta chains follows, all from one sample in a study of cytomegalovirus exposure and HLA in healthy donors. TCRdb keeps only in-frame clones here, not all; method: immunoSEQ multiplex PCR. This sample has 250,000 to 350,000 clones; under 80% occur once, and the top ten carry 2% to 2.5%. Source material: PBMCs. The receptor set was obtained from a female donor in good health and CMV-seronegative. Each CDR3 is given with its conserved first and last residue. D genes are given only for firm matches. The listing skips clone size in some rows; elsewhere it reads once, few, many or a size class.

J gene: TRBJ2-3; D gene: TRBD2; clone size: NA; V gene: TRBV2; CDR3 DNA: TGTGCCATCCCATCGGACAGCGGGAGAGGGCACAGCACAGATACGCAGTATTTT; CDR3 protein: CAIPSDSGRGHSTDTQYF
J gene: TRBJ2-5; D gene: TRBD1; clone size: NA; V gene: TRBV5-4; CDR3 DNA: TGTGCCAGCAGGGCGGGAAGGACAGGGGCCCAGGAGACCCAGTACTTC; CDR3 protein: CASRAGRTGAQETQYF
J gene: TRBJ1-2; D gene: NA; clone size: NA; V gene: TRBV7-3; CDR3 DNA: TGTGCCAGCAGCCCCCTAGGACAGACAGGCTACACCTTC; CDR3 protein: CASSPLGQTGYTF
J gene: TRBJ1-1; D gene: NA; clone size: few; V gene: TRBV2; CDR3 DNA: TGTGCCAGCAACCCTGGCCTGGACACTGAAGCTTTCTTT; CDR3 protein: CASNPGLDTEAFF
J gene: TRBJ1-5; D gene: TRBD1; clone size: NA; V gene: TRBV4-1; CDR3 DNA: TGCGCCAGCAGCCGAACCCGGGACAGGGATCAGCCCCAGCATTTT; CDR3 protein: CASSRTRDRDQPQHF
J gene: TRBJ2-1; D gene: NA; clone size: few; V gene: TRBV12-2; CDR3 DNA: TGTGCAAGTCGCTTCTATACGGGAGATCGACGTAAAATCTCCTACAATGAGCAGTTCTTC; CDR3 protein: CASRFYTGDRRKISYNEQFF
J gene: TRBJ2-1; D gene: TRBD1; clone size: NA; V gene: TRBV7-2; CDR3 DNA: TGTGCCAGCAGCGTCGCAGGGACAGGGAAAATTGAGCAGTTCTTC; CDR3 protein: CASSVAGTGKIEQFF
J gene: TRBJ2-1; D gene: TRBD2; clone size: few; V gene: TRBV2; CDR3 DNA: TGTGCCAGCAGTGTATCGGGACTAGCGTACAATGAGCAGTTCTTC; CDR3 protein: CASSVSGLAYNEQFF
J gene: TRBJ1-2; D gene: NA; clone size: NA; V gene: TRBV28; CDR3 DNA: TGTGCCAGCAGCCCTCCCCTAGCTAACTATGGCTACACCTTC; CDR3 protein: CASSPPLANYGYTF
J gene: TRBJ2-1; D gene: TRBD2; clone size: NA; V gene: TRBV10-3; CDR3 DNA: TGTGCCATAAGGACAGCCGGGACTAGCGGGAGTCCCTACAATGAGCAGTTCTTC; CDR3 protein: CAIRTAGTSGSPYNEQFF